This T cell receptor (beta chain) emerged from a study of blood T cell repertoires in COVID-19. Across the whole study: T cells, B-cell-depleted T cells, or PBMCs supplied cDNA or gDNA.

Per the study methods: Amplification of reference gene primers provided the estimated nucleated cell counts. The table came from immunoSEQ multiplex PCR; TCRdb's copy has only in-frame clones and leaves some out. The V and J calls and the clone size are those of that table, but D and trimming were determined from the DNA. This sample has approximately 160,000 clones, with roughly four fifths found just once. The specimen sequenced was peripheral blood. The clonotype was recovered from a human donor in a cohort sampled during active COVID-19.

The CDR3 DNA follows: TGTGCCACCCGGGACAGGTATACCTACGAGCAGTACTTC. Its translation is CATRDRYTYEQYF. The gene calls are TRBV7-9 and TRBJ2-7; 8 bases map to TRBD1. Germline CDR1 reads SEHNR; CDR2 reads FQNEAQ (reference sequence). The CDR3 extends over 13 amino acids. Unmatched junction bases numbered 7, after V lost 10 bases and J lost 2 bases.